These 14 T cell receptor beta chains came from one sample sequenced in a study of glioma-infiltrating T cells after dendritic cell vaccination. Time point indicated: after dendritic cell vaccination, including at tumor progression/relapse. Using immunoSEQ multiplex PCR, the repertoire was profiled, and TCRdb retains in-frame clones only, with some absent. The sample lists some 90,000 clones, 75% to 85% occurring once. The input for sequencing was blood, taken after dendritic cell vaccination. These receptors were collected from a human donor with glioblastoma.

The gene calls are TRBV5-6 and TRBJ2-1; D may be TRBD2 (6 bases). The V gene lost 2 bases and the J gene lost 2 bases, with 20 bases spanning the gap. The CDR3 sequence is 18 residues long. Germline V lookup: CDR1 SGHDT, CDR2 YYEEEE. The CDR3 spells CASSFVLFGGGAYNEQFF. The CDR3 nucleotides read TGTGCCAGCAGCTTCGTCCTCTTTGGGGGAGGTGCCTACAATGAGCAGTTCTTC.

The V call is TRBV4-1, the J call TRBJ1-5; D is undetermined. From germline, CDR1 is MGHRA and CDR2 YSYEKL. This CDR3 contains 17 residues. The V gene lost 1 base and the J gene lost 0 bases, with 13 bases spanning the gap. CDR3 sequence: CASSQVGRANSNQPQHF. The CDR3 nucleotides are TGCGCCAGCAGCCAAGTCGGGAGGGCTAATAGCAATCAGCCCCAGCATTTT.

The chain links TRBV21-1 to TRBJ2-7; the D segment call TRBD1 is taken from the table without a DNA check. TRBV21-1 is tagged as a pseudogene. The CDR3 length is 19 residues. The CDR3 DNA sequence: TGTGCCAGCAGCAACCGACGGGACAGTATAGCCGGCGGAAACTACGAGCAGTACGTC. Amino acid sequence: CASSNRRDSIAGGNYEQYV.

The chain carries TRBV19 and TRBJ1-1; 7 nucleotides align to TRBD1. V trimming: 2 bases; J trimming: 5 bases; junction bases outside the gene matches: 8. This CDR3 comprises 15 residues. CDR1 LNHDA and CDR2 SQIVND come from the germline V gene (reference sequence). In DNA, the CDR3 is TGTGCCAGTAGTATAACCCATCAGGGGGGAACTGAAGCTTTCTTT. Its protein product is CASSITHQGGTEAFF.

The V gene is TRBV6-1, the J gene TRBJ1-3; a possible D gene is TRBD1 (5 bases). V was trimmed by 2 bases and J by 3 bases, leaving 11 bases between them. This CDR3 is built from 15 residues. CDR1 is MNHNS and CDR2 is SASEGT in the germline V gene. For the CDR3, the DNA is TGTGCCAGCAGTGAAAGGGGTTCTTTTGGAAACACCATATATTTT. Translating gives CASSERGSFGNTIYF.

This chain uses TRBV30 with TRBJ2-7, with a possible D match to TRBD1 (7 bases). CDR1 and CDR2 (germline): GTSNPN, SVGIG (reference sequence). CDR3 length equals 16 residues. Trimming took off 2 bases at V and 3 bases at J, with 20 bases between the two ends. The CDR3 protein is CAWSPWGTDGGYEQYV. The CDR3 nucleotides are TGTGCCTGGAGTCCCTGGGGGACAGACGGGGGCTACGAGCAGTACGTC.

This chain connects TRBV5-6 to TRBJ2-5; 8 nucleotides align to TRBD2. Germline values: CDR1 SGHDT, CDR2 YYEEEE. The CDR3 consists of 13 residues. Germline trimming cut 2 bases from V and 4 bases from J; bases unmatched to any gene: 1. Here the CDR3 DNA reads TGTGCCAGCAGCTTCGGGAGGGGAGAGACCCAGTACTTC. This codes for CASSFGRGETQYF.

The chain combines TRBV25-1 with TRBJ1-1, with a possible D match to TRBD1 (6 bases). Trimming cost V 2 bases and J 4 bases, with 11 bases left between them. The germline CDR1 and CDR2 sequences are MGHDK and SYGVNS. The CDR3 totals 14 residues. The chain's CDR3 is CASSEQGKSTEAFF. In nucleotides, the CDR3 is TGTGCCAGCAGTGAACAGGGGAAAAGCACTGAAGCTTTCTTT.

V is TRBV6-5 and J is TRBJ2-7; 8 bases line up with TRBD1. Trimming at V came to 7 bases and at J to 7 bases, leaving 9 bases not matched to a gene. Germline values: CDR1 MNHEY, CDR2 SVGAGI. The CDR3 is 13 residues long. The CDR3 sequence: CASKNRGSGEQYF. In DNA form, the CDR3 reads TGTGCCAGCAAAAACAGGGGGTCGGGGGAGCAGTACTTC.

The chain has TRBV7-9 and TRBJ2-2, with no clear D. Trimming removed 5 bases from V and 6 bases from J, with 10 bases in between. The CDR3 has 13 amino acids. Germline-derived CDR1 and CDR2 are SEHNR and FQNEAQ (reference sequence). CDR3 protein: CASSPFIPGELFF. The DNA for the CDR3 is TGTGCCAGCAGCCCCTTTATCCCCGGGGAGCTGTTTTTT.

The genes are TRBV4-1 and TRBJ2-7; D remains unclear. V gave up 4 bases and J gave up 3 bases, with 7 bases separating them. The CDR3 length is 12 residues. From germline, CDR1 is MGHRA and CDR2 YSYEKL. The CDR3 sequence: CASSPRVYEQYV. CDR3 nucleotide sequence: TGCGCCAGCAGCCCCCGGGTCTACGAGCAGTACGTC.

CDR3 sequence (DNA): TGTGCCAGCAGGGGACTAGCGGGAGCAAGGACCGGGGAGCTGTTTTTT. Amino acids: CASRGLAGARTGELFF. The chain links TRBV11-2 to TRBJ2-2; 14 nucleotides agree with TRBD2. Germline trimming cut 6 bases from V and 5 bases from J; bases unmatched to any gene: 5. CDR1 is SGHAT and CDR2 is FQNNGV in the germline V gene. The CDR3 is 16 amino acids.

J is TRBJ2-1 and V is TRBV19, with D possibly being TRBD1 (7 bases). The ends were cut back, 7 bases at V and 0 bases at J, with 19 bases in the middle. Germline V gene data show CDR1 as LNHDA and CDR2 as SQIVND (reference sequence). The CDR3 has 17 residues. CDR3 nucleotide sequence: TGTGCCAGTACCGATCGACAGGGAGGTGGCTCCTACAATGAGCAGTTCTTC. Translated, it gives CASTDRQGGGSYNEQFF.

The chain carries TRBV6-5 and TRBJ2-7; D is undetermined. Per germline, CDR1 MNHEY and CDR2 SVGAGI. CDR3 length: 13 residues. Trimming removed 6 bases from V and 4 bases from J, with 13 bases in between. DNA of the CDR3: TGTGCCAGCAGAGAGGCCCTAGTTTACGAGCAGTACGTC. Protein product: CASREALVYEQYV.